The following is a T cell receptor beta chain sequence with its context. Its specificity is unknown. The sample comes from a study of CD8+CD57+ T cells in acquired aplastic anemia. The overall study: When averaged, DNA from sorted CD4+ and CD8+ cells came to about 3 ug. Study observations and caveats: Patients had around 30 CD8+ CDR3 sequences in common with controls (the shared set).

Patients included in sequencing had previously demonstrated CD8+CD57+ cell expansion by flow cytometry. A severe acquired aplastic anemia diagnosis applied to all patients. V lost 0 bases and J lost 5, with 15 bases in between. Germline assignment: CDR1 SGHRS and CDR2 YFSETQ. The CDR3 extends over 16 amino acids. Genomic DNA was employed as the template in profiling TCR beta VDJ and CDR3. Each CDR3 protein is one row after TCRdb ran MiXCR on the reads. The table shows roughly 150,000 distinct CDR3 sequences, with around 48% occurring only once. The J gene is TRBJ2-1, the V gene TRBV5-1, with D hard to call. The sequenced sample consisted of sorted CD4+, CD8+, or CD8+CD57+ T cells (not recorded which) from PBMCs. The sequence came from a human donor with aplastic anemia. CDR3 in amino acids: CASSLGWELKNNEQFF. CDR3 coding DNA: TGCGCCAGCAGCTTGGGGTGGGAACTGAAAAACAATGAGCAGTTCTTC. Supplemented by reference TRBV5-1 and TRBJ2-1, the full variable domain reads KAGVTQTPRYLIKTRGQQVTLSCSPISGHRSVSWYQQTPGQGLQFLFEYFSETQRNKGNFPGRFSGRQFSNSRSEMNVSTLELGDSALYLCASSLGWELKNNEQFFGPGTRLTVL.